The rows below give T cell receptor beta chains drawn from one sample of a study of human T cells and chemical hapten exposure. Each CDR3 protein is one row after TCRdb ran MiXCR on the RACE reads. The table has roughly 200,000 distinct CDR3 sequences, about 25% seen once. The sample was whole blood, taken in connection with sensitization to the hapten diphenylcyclopropenone (DPC). The source of these receptors is a woman in her thirties or forties with alopecia areata. Some clones in this sample may be carry-over from other donors' samples. The CDR3 runs from the conserved cysteine through the conserved F or W. The order of the fields is D gene, J gene, V gene, clone size, CDR3 DNA, CDR3 protein. D genes are given only for firm matches. The size field is filled for only some rows; it gives once, few, many or a size class.

d_call: NA
j_call: TRBJ2-1
v_call: TRBV20-1
clone_size: NA
cdr3_nt: TGCAGTGCCGTGGGGACTTACTACAATGAGCAGTTCTTC
cdr3_aa: CSAVGTYYNEQFF

d_call: TRBD2
j_call: TRBJ2-7
v_call: TRBV7-3
clone_size: NA
cdr3_nt: TGTGCCAGCAGGAGGACTAGCGGGGACTACGAGCAGTACTTC
cdr3_aa: CASRRTSGDYEQYF

d_call: NA
j_call: TRBJ2-2
v_call: TRBV6-2/TRBV6-3
clone_size: NA
cdr3_nt: TGTGCCAGCAGCCTACCCCTAACCGGGGAGCTGTTTTTT
cdr3_aa: CASSLPLTGELFF

d_call: TRBD1
j_call: TRBJ2-2
v_call: TRBV7-9
clone_size: NA
cdr3_nt: TGTGCCAGCAGCCGCGACAGGGCTCCGAACACCGGGGAGCTGTTTTTT
cdr3_aa: CASSRDRAPNTGELFF

d_call: TRBD2
j_call: TRBJ2-3
v_call: TRBV9
clone_size: NA
cdr3_nt: TGTGCCAGCAGCCGAGGGACTAGCGGGAGATCAGATACGCAGTATTTT
cdr3_aa: CASSRGTSGRSDTQYF

d_call: TRBD1
j_call: TRBJ2-1
v_call: TRBV20-1
clone_size: NA
cdr3_nt: TGCAGTGCTAGAGCCCCCGGGACAGATTTCTACAATGAGCAGTTCTTC
cdr3_aa: CSARAPGTDFYNEQFF

d_call: NA
j_call: TRBJ2-7
v_call: TRBV20-1
clone_size: few
cdr3_nt: TGCAGTGCTAGACGGCGGAGTCCCTACGAGCAGTACTTC
cdr3_aa: CSARRRSPYEQYF

d_call: NA
j_call: TRBJ1-2
v_call: TRBV18
clone_size: few
cdr3_nt: TGTGCCAGCTCACTAGGCTTCGATGGCTACACCTTC
cdr3_aa: CASSLGFDGYTF

d_call: NA
j_call: TRBJ1-5
v_call: TRBV20-1
clone_size: NA
cdr3_nt: TGCAGTGCCAGAGGGGGTGGCGATCAGCCCCAGCATTTT
cdr3_aa: CSARGGGDQPQHF

d_call: NA
j_call: TRBJ2-3
v_call: TRBV12-3/TRBV12-4
clone_size: few
cdr3_nt: TGTGCCAGCAGTTCGGTGGACCAGTATTTT
cdr3_aa: CASSSVDQYF